The entry below describes one T cell receptor beta chain. Each sample's input was around 270 ng genomic DNA, some 40,000 genome equivalents. Germline values: CDR1 MNHNS, CDR2 SASEGT. The CDR3 extends over 16 amino acids. The data derive from a study of T cell clusters in autoimmune cytopenias. TRB was amplified by touch-down multiplex PCR, primer pools A and B combined. Reanalyzing the multiplex PCR reads, TCRdb keeps one entry per CDR3 protein, without DNA. The sample includes more than 13,000 distinct CDR3 sequences. This sequence was found in a human donor with an autoimmune cytopenia or autoimmune hepatitis (not recorded which). The sample consisted of peripheral blood. The chain joins TRBV6-1 to TRBJ2-5; the TCRdb D gene call, TRBD2, has no DNA to confirm it. CDR3 amino acids: CASSQDRLAGGETQYF.